This is a list of T cell receptor beta chains from one sample in a study of OX40 agonist ivuxolimab in advanced cancers. Sequencing used immunoSEQ multiplex PCR; TCRdb keeps in-frame clones, though not all of them. The data contain 65,000 to 90,000 clones, roughly 87% of them singletons. The specimen was CD4+ or CD8+ T cells sorted from blood, collected in a trial of the OX40 agonist ivuxolimab. All receptors derive from an adult with an advanced solid tumor such as melanoma, head and neck, liver or kidney cancer. Both conserved end residues are part of each CDR3. Fields, in order: J gene, V gene, clone size, D gene, CDR3 DNA, CDR3 protein. A D gene is named only where the DNA matches it firmly. Part of the rows lack a size; the others show once, few, many or a class for expanded clones.

>TRBJ1-2|TRBV2|-|TRBD1
TGTGCCAGCAGTCCGGACAGGGTGTATGGCTACACCTTC
CASSPDRVYGYTF
>TRBJ2-2|TRBV19|-|-
TGTGCCAGTAATTACAGGGACACCGGGGAGCTGTTTTTT
CASNYRDTGELFF
>TRBJ1-1|TRBV5-1|-|-
TGCGCCAGCAGCTTGGAGGGGCTGAACACTGAAGCTTTCTTT
CASSLEGLNTEAFF
>TRBJ2-3|TRBV5-4|-|-
TGTGCCAGCAAAACGTCGGAGGCAGATACGCAGTATTTT
CASKTSEADTQYF
>TRBJ2-3|TRBV28|once|-
TGTGCCAGCAGTTTACGCACAGATACGCAGTATTTT
CASSLRTDTQYF
>TRBJ1-1|TRBV28|-|-
TGTGCCAGCAGGAGAACAGCGGGGACTGAAGCTTTCTTT
CASRRTAGTEAFF
>TRBJ2-3|TRBV5-1|-|-
TGCGCCAGCAGCCCCGGACAGATCCGCACAGATACGCAGTATTTT
CASSPGQIRTDTQYF
>TRBJ1-2|TRBV7-9|-|TRBD1
TGTGCCAGCAGCTTGCTAACAGGGGGAGGCTACACCTTC
CASSLLTGGGYTF
>TRBJ2-1|TRBV5-4|-|TRBD1
TGTGCCAGCAGCCGGGGGGACAGGGCCTTAGGTGAGCAGTTCTTC
CASSRGDRALGEQFF
>TRBJ2-2|TRBV18|few|-
TGTGCCAGCTCACCACCTTCGGGACAGAACACCGGGGAGCTGTTTTTT
CASSPPSGQNTGELFF
>TRBJ1-3|TRBV2|few|-
TGTGCCAGCAGGGGGCAGGACTCTGGAAACACCATATATTTT
CASRGQDSGNTIYF
>TRBJ2-1|TRBV7-9|-|TRBD1
TGTGCCAGCAGCCAGGGGACAGGGGAATACAATGAGCAGTTCTTC
CASSQGTGEYNEQFF
>TRBJ1-1|TRBV18|once|-
TGTGCCAGCTCACTCGGACAGAGGAACACTGAAGCTTTCTTT
CASSLGQRNTEAFF
>TRBJ1-2|TRBV7-8|once|-
TGTGCCAGCAGCTCCTCACGGACTGCTAACTATGGCTACACCTTC
CASSSSRTANYGYTF
>TRBJ2-1|TRBV7-2|-|TRBD1
TGTGCCAGCAGCCGCTCGGACAGGTATGAGCAGTTCTTC
CASSRSDRYEQFF
>TRBJ1-5|TRBV28|medium-sized|-
TGTGCCGCTGCTCATAGGCCCCAGCATTTT
CAAAHRPQHF
>TRBJ2-1|TRBV5-6|once|-
TGTGCCAGCAGCTTGTTCCAGGACTCCTACAATGAGCAGTTCTTC
CASSLFQDSYNEQFF
>TRBJ1-3|TRBV7-8|-|TRBD1
TGTGCCAGCAGCACGGGACAGAGCTCTGGAAACACCATATATTTT
CASSTGQSSGNTIYF
>TRBJ1-3|TRBV7-9|-|-
TGTGCCAGCAGCTTAGCGGGAGGAAACACCATATATTTT
CASSLAGGNTIYF
>TRBJ2-2|TRBV30|few|-
TGTGCCTGGAGTGGGAGCGGGGAGCTGTTTTTT
CAWSGSGELFF
>TRBJ1-5|TRBV28|-|TRBD1
TGTGCCAGCAGTGGACAGGGGGGATATAGCAATCAGCCCCAGCATTTT
CASSGQGGYSNQPQHF
>TRBJ2-7|TRBV4-1|once|-
TGCGCCAGCAGCCGGGGAGGGGGCGTTAACTACGAGCAGTACTTC
CASSRGGGVNYEQYF
>TRBJ1-2|TRBV11-3|once|TRBD1
TGTGCCAGCAGCTTAGGTTGGGACAGCAATGGCTACACCTTC
CASSLGWDSNGYTF
>TRBJ1-6|TRBV5-5|-|TRBD1
TGTGCCAGCAGCCCAATGGACAGGACTAATTCACCCCTCCACTTT
CASSPMDRTNSPLHF
>TRBJ2-2|TRBV6-1|-|TRBD1
TGTGCCAGCAGACAGGGGTTGTTTGGCGGGGAGCTGTTTTTT
CASRQGLFGGELFF
>TRBJ1-2|TRBV2|-|-
TGTGCCAGCATGTCGGGGGATGGCTACACCTTC
CASMSGDGYTF
>TRBJ2-5|TRBV4-1|-|TRBD2
TGCGCCAGCAGCCGGGTTGCTAGCGGTTTGGGGGAGACCCAGTACTTC
CASSRVASGLGETQYF
>TRBJ1-5|TRBV2|few|-
TGTGCCAGCAGCGTGCAGGGGCCGAGGCAGCCCCAGCATTTT
CASSVQGPRQPQHF
>TRBJ1-4|TRBV6-1|-|-
TGTGCCAGCAGGGCCGGGGCAGATGAAAAACTGTTTTTT
CASRAGADEKLFF
>TRBJ2-7|TRBV5-8|-|TRBD1
TGTGCCAGCAGCCTATACCCGGGACAGTACGAGCAGTACTTC
CASSLYPGQYEQYF
>TRBJ1-5|TRBV19|-|TRBD1
TGTGCCAGTAGTATAGAGGGACAGGGCGGACAGCCCCAGCATTTT
CASSIEGQGGQPQHF
>TRBJ2-5|TRBV5-6|few|TRBD1
TGTGCCAGCGGGAAGGACAGGGGGCGAGAAGAGACCCAGTACTTC
CASGKDRGREETQYF
>TRBJ2-7|TRBV5-4|-|TRBD2
TGTGCCAGCAGCACAACTAGCGGGGGTCTCTCCTACGAGCAGTACTTC
CASSTTSGGLSYEQYF